This T cell receptor (beta chain) emerged from a study of blood T cell repertoires in COVID-19. Turning to the study itself: Collection of acute and convalescent COVID-19 samples took place in the United States, Italy and Spain.

Clones were read by immunoSEQ multiplex PCR, and TCRdb kept only the in-frame ones, dropping some. The sample lists over 65,000 clones; 75% to 90% were seen once. The CDR3 is made up of 13 amino acids. The V gene's germline CDR1 is SNHLY and CDR2 FYNNEI. With V trimmed by 6 bases and J by 4 bases, 1 base remained unmatched. The chain employs TRBV2 and TRBJ2-7, with TRBD2 matching 12 bases. This TCR derives from a man aged 25-45 years with acute or convalescent COVID-19. The sample taken for sequencing was peripheral blood. CDR3 amino acids: CASRTSGRYEQYF. CDR3 nucleotide sequence: TGTGCCAGCAGGACTAGCGGGAGATACGAGCAGTACTTC.